The 16 T cell receptor beta chains below were found in one sample sequenced in a study of CD8+CD57+ T cells in acquired aplastic anemia. An expansion of CD8+CD57+ cells by flow cytometry had been shown in patients chosen for sequencing. TCR beta VDJ and CDR3 profiling used genomic DNA as template. Using its own MiXCR run on the reads, TCRdb lists one record per CDR3 protein. The sample holds roughly 500,000 distinct CDR3 sequences, roughly a third seen once. The sequenced material came from sorted CD4+, CD8+, or CD8+CD57+ T cells (not recorded which) from PBMCs. These receptors came from a human donor with aplastic anemia.

V usage is TRBV10-3 and J usage is TRBJ1-2; D perhaps matches TRBD1 (5 bases). Germline V lookup: CDR1 ENHRY, CDR2 SYGVKD. CDR3 length: 13 residues. Trimming took 6 bases from V and 4 from J, leaving 12 bases between them. The CDR3 spells CAIRGREIYGYTF. CDR3 nucleotide sequence: TGTGCCATCAGGGGGCGCGAAATCTATGGCTACACCTTC.

A remark on this clonotype: The junction shows a germline mismatch at one end, possibly a read error. V and J are TRBV19 and TRBJ1-1; tentatively, D is TRBD1 (6 bases). Germline CDR1 is LNHDA and CDR2 is SQIVND (reference sequence). This CDR3 is 14 amino acids long. CDR3 coding DNA: TGTGCCAGTAGTGTCCAAGGACAGAACACTGAAGTTTTCTTT. Translation: CASSVQGQNTEVFF. Supplemented by reference TRBV19 and TRBJ1-1, the full variable domain reads DGGITQSPKYLFRKEGQNVTLSCEQNLNHDAMYWYRQDPGQGLRLIYYSQIVNDFQKGDIAEGYSVSREKKESFPLTVTSAQKNPTAFYLCASSVQGQNTEVFFGQGTRLTVV.

In its sample, this clonotype was seen many times. The chain couples TRBV7-6 to TRBJ1-2, with D unresolved. Trimming cost V 5 bases and J 5 bases, with 12 bases left between them. CDR3 length equals 13 residues. Germline CDR1 is SGHVS and CDR2 is FNYEAQ. The CDR3 nucleotides read TGTGCCAGCAGCCAACTCGACTCGTATGGCTACACCTTC. It is translated as CASSQLDSYGYTF.

The chain is built from TRBV12-5 and TRBJ1-2; weak D call: TRBD1 (6 bases). Trimming pared 0 bases from V and 7 bases from J, leaving 21 bases between. Per the germline V gene, CDR1 is LGHNT and CDR2 is FRNRAP. The CDR3 is 17 residues long. The CDR3 bases are TGTGCTAGTGGTTTGGTATCGGGGGCACGGGCCGCCTGTGGCTACACCTTC. Translated, it gives CASGLVSGARAACGYTF.

The genes are TRBV20-1 and TRBJ2-7; 10 bases match TRBD1. The germline V gene encodes CDR1 DFQATT and CDR2 SNEGSKA (reference sequence). The CDR3 sequence is 13 residues long. V gave up 4 bases and J gave up 5 bases; unmatched junction bases: 5. CDR3 sequence: CSANRDRGHEQYF. The CDR3 region has the DNA TGCAGTGCTAACCGGGACAGGGGCCACGAGCAGTACTTC.

The V call is TRBV6-5, the J call TRBJ1-6, with D maybe TRBD1 (6 bases). CDR3 length equals 17 residues. Germline assignment: CDR1 MNHEY and CDR2 SVGAGI. V was cut by 2 bases and J by 5 bases, with 16 bases left in between. CDR3 sequence (DNA): TGTGCCAGCAGTTACCTAGGTCAGGGGCGAGATAATTCACCCCTCCACTTT. Translating gives CASSYLGQGRDNSPLHF.

The sample holds many counts of this clonotype. The chain uses TRBV2 and TRBJ2-5; TRBD2 might be the D (5 bases). Germline V gene sequence: CDR1 SNHLY, CDR2 FYNNEI. Trimming removed 6 bases from V and 5 bases from J, with 10 bases in between. The CDR3 covers 12 residues. CDR3 amino acids: CASRERGETQYF. The DNA for the CDR3 is TGTGCCAGCAGGGAGCGCGGGGAGACCCAGTACTTC.

This clonotype was detected only once. The gene calls are TRBV5-4 and TRBJ2-5, with a possible D match to TRBD1 (6 bases). The V gene lost 2 bases and the J gene lost 2 bases, with 10 bases spanning the gap. Germline V lookup: CDR1 SGHNT, CDR2 YYREEE (reference sequence). This CDR3 contains 14 residues. The CDR3 spells CASSFTTGQETQYF. The CDR3 coding sequence is TGTGCCAGCAGCTTCACGACAGGACAAGAGACCCAGTACTTC.

J is TRBJ1-6 and V is TRBV5-4; D is unresolved. From germline, CDR1 is SGHNT and CDR2 YYREEE (reference sequence). There are 10 residues in the CDR3. V was shortened by 5 bases and J by 9 bases, with 3 bases between the two germline ends. The CDR3: CASSASPLHF. The CDR3 region has the DNA TGTGCCAGCAGTGCTTCACCCCTCCACTTT.

This clonotype was recorded many times. The chain is built from TRBV19 and TRBJ1-2; D is unresolved. CDR1 is LNHDA, CDR2 SQIVND, per germline (reference sequence). The CDR3 loop spans 15 amino acids. V lost 5 bases, J lost 4 bases, and 17 bases lay in between. The CDR3: CASSGRGRAFYGYTF. The CDR3 bases are TGTGCCAGTAGTGGCAGAGGACGTGCATTCTATGGCTACACCTTC.

This rearrangement joins TRBV30 to TRBJ1-5; D is ambiguous. V dropped 1 base and J dropped 7 bases, with 11 bases sitting between them. Germline CDR1 and CDR2: GTSNPN and SVGIG (reference sequence). There are 13 residues in the CDR3. The CDR3 coding sequence is TGTGCCTGGAGTGATTTGGTTGGCCAGCCCCAGCATTTT. Translated, it gives CAWSDLVGQPQHF.

Regarding this clonotype: The germline gene is not matched at one end of the junction; a read error may be the cause. This sequence joins TRBV15 and TRBJ2-1; 8 bases line up with TRBD1. The CDR3 is made up of 15 amino acids. CDR1 is LNHNV, CDR2 YYDKDF, per germline (reference sequence). The CDR3 protein is CAASRRTGLFDEQFF. CDR3 nucleotide sequence: TGTGCCGCCAGCAGGCGGACAGGGCTCTTTGATGAACAGTTCTTC. Full variable domain (missing parts from reference TRBV15 and TRBJ2-1): DAMVIQNPRYQVTQFGKPVTLSCSQTLNHNVMYWYQQKSSQAPKLLFHYYDKDFNNEADTPDNFQSRRPNTSFCFLDIRSPGLGDTAMYLCAASRRTGLFDEQFFGPGTRLTVL.

This clonotype came up many times. The chain uses TRBV24-1 and TRBJ1-2; TRBD1 might be the D (5 bases). CDR3 size: 14 residues. V was pared by 5 bases and J by 8 bases, with 17 bases between. CDR1 KGHDR and CDR2 SFDVKD come from the germline V gene. The CDR3 DNA reads TGTGCCACCAGTGCCTCATACGGGGCGGACGGCTACACCTTC. Residues: CATSASYGADGYTF.

The chain couples TRBV20-1 to TRBJ1-4; D remains unclear. Trimming stripped 0 bases from V and 4 bases from J, with 9 bases between. CDR1 and CDR2 from the germline V gene are DFQATT and SNEGSKA (reference sequence). This CDR3 spans 14 amino acids. CDR3 in amino acids: CSARDFLNNEKLFF. The DNA for the CDR3 is TGCAGTGCTAGAGATTTCCTCAATAATGAAAAACTGTTTTTT.

Points on this clonotype: With a much larger clone just one base away, this may be a read error. The rearrangement joins TRBV20-1 to TRBJ2-7; tentatively, D is TRBD2 (6 bases). Trimming pared 1 base from V and 2 bases from J, leaving 15 bases between. Per the germline V gene, CDR1 is DFQATT and CDR2 is SNEGSKA (reference sequence). The CDR3 contains 15 residues. The CDR3 loop is CSARVRRGLTYEQYF. The CDR3, as DNA: TGCAGTGCTAGAGTTCGGCGGGGTCTGACCTACGAGCAGTACTTC.

Concerning this clonotype itself: The conserved final phenylalanine or tryptophan is absent from the CDR3, which likely points to a read error. V gene TRBV30 combines with J gene TRBJ2-7; a possible D gene is TRBD1 (6 bases). The V and J ends lost 0 bases and 2 bases respectively, with 11 bases between them. CDR1 and CDR2 from the germline V gene are GTSNPN and SVGIG (reference sequence). This CDR3 contains 14 residues. The CDR3 nucleotides read TGTGCCTGGAGTGTACATTACAGGGCCTACGAGCAGTACTCC. As protein: CAWSVHYRAYEQYS.